This passage covers 29 T cell receptor beta chains from one sample sequenced in a study of T-cell memory formation after mild COVID-19. Using its own MiXCR run on the 5' RACE reads, TCRdb lists one record per CDR3 protein. The sample contains 450,000 to 700,000 distinct CDR3 sequences, 18% of which appear only once. The sequenced material came from PBMCs or a T cell subset sorted from them (not recorded which). All receptors come from an adult woman who had mild COVID-19 (a few samples of this study predate the infection). Cell type and time point are not known.

The rearrangement links TRBV4-1 to TRBJ2-7, with a weak D call TRBD2 (5 bases). The germline gives CDR1 MGHRA, CDR2 YSYEKL. Trimming removed 1 base from V and 0 bases from J, with 10 bases in between. The CDR3 is 15 amino acids. This CDR3 reads CASSQADDYSYEQYF. CDR3 sequence (DNA): TGCGCCAGCAGCCAAGCTGACGACTACTCCTACGAGCAGTACTTC.

The chain has TRBV24-1 and TRBJ2-5; D not certain. This CDR3 has 12 amino acids. In germline, CDR1 is KGHDR, CDR2 SFDVKD. V gave up 8 bases and J gave up 2 bases, with 8 bases separating them. The CDR3 DNA sequence: TGTGCCACCACCCGACAACAAGAGACCCAGTACTTC. It encodes CATTRQQETQYF.

This clonotype was detected a few times. V gene TRBV30 combines with J gene TRBJ1-5; 9 bases agree with TRBD1. The germline V gene encodes CDR1 GTSNPN and CDR2 SVGIG (reference sequence). V gave up 0 bases and J gave up 6 bases; unmatched junction bases: 3. The CDR3 runs to 14 residues. Written as DNA, the CDR3 is TGTGCCTGGAGTGTACAGGGGGCTATTCAGCCCCAGCATTTT. The encoded protein is CAWSVQGAIQPQHF.

This clonotype was seen only a few times. The V and J genes are TRBV11-2 and TRBJ2-4; TRBD1 matches 8 bases. Unmatched junction bases numbered 14, after V lost 5 bases and J lost 8 bases. The CDR3 is made up of 16 amino acids. CDR1 SGHAT and CDR2 FQNNGV come from the germline V gene. CDR3 in amino acids: CASSDYRGAVVYIQYF. As DNA, the CDR3 is TGTGCCAGCAGCGACTACAGGGGGGCGGTTGTATACATTCAGTACTTC.

V is TRBV5-1 and J is TRBJ2-1; 10 nucleotides line up with TRBD1. Germline V lookup: CDR1 SGHRS, CDR2 YFSETQ. The V segment lost 4 bases and the J segment 8 bases; nucleotides outside the gene matches: 9. This CDR3 spans 15 amino acids. CDR3 sequence: CASSLRQGALDEQFF. The CDR3 DNA reads as TGCGCCAGCAGCCTCCGACAGGGGGCGCTTGATGAGCAGTTCTTC.

The rearrangement uses TRBV20-1 and TRBJ2-7; 9 nucleotides align to TRBD2. CDR1 and CDR2 (germline): DFQATT, SNEGSKA (reference sequence). Losses at the gene ends were 4 bases for V and 2 bases for J; bases not matched to a gene: 6. There are 14 residues in the CDR3. The CDR3 sequence: CSATELAGPYEQYF. The CDR3 bases are TGCAGTGCTACAGAACTAGCGGGCCCCTACGAGCAGTACTTC.

The chain recombines TRBV7-8 with TRBJ2-1; TRBD2 agrees at 13 bases. After removal of 3 bases from V and 3 bases from J, the junction contained 11 bases not matched to a gene. Germline V CDR1 and CDR2: SGHVS, FQNEAQ. CDR3 size: 19 residues. CDR3 DNA sequence: TGTGCCAGCAGCTTGTTAGGGACTAGCGGGACTTTAATCTACAATGAGCAGTTCTTC. It specifies CASSLLGTSGTLIYNEQFF.

The chain links TRBV4-3 to TRBJ2-1; 11 bases match TRBD2. This CDR3 comprises 17 residues. V was clipped by 0 bases and J by 3 bases; unmatched bases: 4. CDR1 and CDR2 (germline): LGHNA, YSLEER. This CDR3 reads CASSQDLAGGLYNEQFF. DNA for the CDR3: TGCGCCAGCAGCCAAGATCTAGCGGGGGGACTCTACAATGAGCAGTTCTTC.

V and J are TRBV24-1 and TRBJ2-1; D is unresolved. Germline V lookup: CDR1 KGHDR, CDR2 SFDVKD. With 3 bases removed from V and 8 bases from J, the gap between germline ends came to 7 bases. This CDR3 is built from 12 residues. The CDR3 nucleotides are TGTGCCACCAGTGATACTAAGGATGAGCAGTTCTTC. It translates to CATSDTKDEQFF.

This clonotype was found a few times. The V call is TRBV3-1, the J call TRBJ2-6; 7 bases agree with TRBD1. Germline CDR1 and CDR2: LGHDT and YNNKEL (reference sequence). J was trimmed by 1 base and V by 0 bases; bases with no gene match: 3. The CDR3 loop spans 17 amino acids. CDR3 amino acids: CASSQDGTASGANVLTF. For the CDR3, the DNA is TGTGCCAGCAGCCAAGATGGGACAGCTTCTGGGGCCAACGTCCTGACTTTC. Full variable domain (missing parts from reference TRBV3-1 and TRBJ2-6): DTAVSQTPKYLVTQMGNDKSIKCEQNLGHDTMYWYKQDSKKFLKIMFSYNNKELIINETVPNRFSPKSPDKAHLNLHINSLELGDSAVYFCASSQDGTASGANVLTFGAGSRLTVL.

V and J are TRBV24-1 and TRBJ2-2; D not certain. Trimming took 7 bases from V and 3 from J, leaving 5 bases between them. The CDR3 has 12 amino acids. The germline gives CDR1 KGHDR, CDR2 SFDVKD. CDR3 sequence: CATSRYTGELFF. Written as DNA, the CDR3 is TGTGCCACCAGCCGTTACACCGGGGAGCTGTTTTTT.

This clonotype has more than one count but fewer than ten. V usage is TRBV14 and J usage is TRBJ2-2; 7 bases fit TRBD1. V dropped 0 bases and J dropped 6; count of bases not matched to a gene: 10. Germline values: CDR1 SGHDN, CDR2 FVKESK. This CDR3 has 17 amino acids. The CDR3 reads CASSQEVGPTGAGELFF. CDR3 bases: TGTGCCAGCAGCCAAGAAGTGGGCCCCACAGGGGCCGGGGAGCTGTTTTTT.

This chain joins TRBV18 and TRBJ2-7, with D hard to call. This CDR3 has 18 residues. From germline, CDR1 is KGHSH and CDR2 LQKENI. V was trimmed by 0 bases and J by 2 bases, leaving 20 bases between them. CDR3 region: CASSPPSQVFAPPYEQYF. In DNA, the CDR3 is TGTGCCAGCTCACCACCGAGCCAGGTTTTCGCTCCCCCCTACGAGCAGTACTTC.

This clonotype was seen only a few times. The rearrangement uses TRBV24-1 and TRBJ2-1, with TRBD2 matching 13 bases. J lost 2 bases, V lost 4 bases, and 22 bases had no gene match. CDR1 and CDR2 from the germline V gene are KGHDR and SFDVKD. The CDR3 is 23 residues long. The CDR3 protein is CATSEYSRTSGRWTKGTYNEQFF. The CDR3 DNA is TGTGCCACCAGTGAATACTCTCGGACTAGCGGGAGATGGACTAAGGGGACCTACAATGAGCAGTTCTTC.

The chain carries TRBV15 and TRBJ2-2; TRBD1 matches at 8 bases. This CDR3 spans 15 amino acids. Germline values: CDR1 LNHNV, CDR2 YYDKDF (reference sequence). V lost 4 bases and J lost 4; bases outside the gene matches: 5. The CDR3 sequence: CATSMDREATGELFF. Here the CDR3 DNA reads TGTGCCACCAGCATGGACAGGGAGGCCACCGGGGAGCTGTTTTTT. The full variable domain, its missing parts supplied by reference TRBV15 and TRBJ2-2, is DAMVIQNPRYQVTQFGKPVTLSCSQTLNHNVMYWYQQKSSQAPKLLFHYYDKDFNNEADTPDNFQSRRPNTSFCFLDIRSPGLGDTAMYLCATSMDREATGELFFGEGSRLTVL.

The table lists this clonotype with many counts. The chain couples TRBV5-1 to TRBJ2-7, with D maybe TRBD1 (8 bases). This CDR3 comprises 16 residues. Germline-derived CDR1 and CDR2 are SGHRS and YFSETQ. The ends were cut back, 1 base at V and 0 bases at J, with 14 bases in the middle. In DNA, the CDR3 is TGCGCCAGCAGCTTGAGCGGGACAGGTCACTCCTACGAGCAGTACTTC. Translated: CASSLSGTGHSYEQYF.

V usage is TRBV29-1 and J usage is TRBJ2-7, with TRBD1 matching 7 bases. The junction had 1 base not matched to a gene; V was cut back by 0 bases and J by 5 bases. The CDR3 has 12 residues. The V gene's germline CDR1 is SQVTM and CDR2 ANQGSEA. CDR3 residues: CSVEEDRDEQYF. In DNA form, the CDR3 reads TGCAGCGTTGAAGAAGACAGGGACGAGCAGTACTTC.

The CDR3 spells CATRPRLNTEAFF. The CDR3 DNA follows: TGTGCCACCCGTCCCCGACTTAACACTGAAGCTTTCTTT. V usage is TRBV24-1 and J usage is TRBJ1-1; D is unresolved. Germline V gene data show CDR1 as KGHDR and CDR2 as SFDVKD. This CDR3 region has 13 residues. Trimming removed 9 bases at V and 2 bases at J, with 12 bases between.

V is TRBV7-2 and J is TRBJ1-1, with 7 bases fitting TRBD1. This CDR3 is 15 amino acids long. The germline CDR1 and CDR2 sequences are SGHTA and FQGNSA. V lost 5 bases to trimming and J lost 3 bases; unmatched junction nucleotides: 9. In DNA, the CDR3 is TGTGCCAGCAGCCAAGATACAGGGGTAGACACTGAAGCTTTCTTT. Residues: CASSQDTGVDTEAFF.

This clonotype turned up a few times. The rearrangement joins TRBV14 to TRBJ2-7, with a tentative D call TRBD1 (6 bases). V lost 3 bases, J lost 5 bases, and 14 bases lay in between. In germline, CDR1 is SGHDN, CDR2 FVKESK. CDR3 length: 14 amino acids. The CDR3 here is CASSHDQGRNEQYF. CDR3 nucleotide sequence: TGTGCCAGCAGCCACGACCAGGGGCGCAACGAGCAGTACTTC.

The gene calls are TRBV18 and TRBJ1-2, with 9 bases matching TRBD1. CDR3 size: 14 residues. V was pared by 6 bases and J by 2 bases, with 4 bases of the junction left unmatched. Germline values: CDR1 KGHSH, CDR2 LQKENI. This CDR3 is CASSGQGQNYGYTF. The CDR3 bases are TGTGCCAGCTCTGGACAGGGGCAAAACTATGGCTACACCTTC.

V and J are TRBV12-3 or TRBV12-4 and TRBJ1-5; 8 bases fit TRBD1. Trimming at V came to 4 bases and at J to 5 bases, leaving 10 bases not matched to a gene. The CDR3 consists of 16 residues. DNA for the CDR3: TGTGCCAGCAGTTCCAACGACAGGGGTCTAGATCAGCCCCAGCATTTT. Its translation is CASSSNDRGLDQPQHF.

This clonotype was detected only a few times. V gene TRBV7-9 combines with J gene TRBJ1-2; D might be TRBD1 (6 bases). From germline, CDR1 is SEHNR and CDR2 FQNEAQ (reference sequence). CDR3 size: 13 residues. Trimming pared 5 bases from V and 3 bases from J, leaving 10 bases between. CDR3 in amino acids: CASSKTGYYGYTF. As DNA, the CDR3 is TGTGCCAGCAGCAAAACAGGGTACTATGGCTACACCTTC.

This clonotype has just a few counts. The gene calls are TRBV3-1 and TRBJ2-3; TRBD1 matches at 8 bases. CDR3 length: 16 residues. Unmatched junction bases numbered 6, after V lost 1 base and J lost 3 bases. Germline CDR1 is LGHDT and CDR2 is YNNKEL (reference sequence). The CDR3 loop is CASSQVTRGRTDTQYF. The CDR3 bases are TGTGCCAGCAGCCAAGTCACCAGGGGGCGGACAGATACGCAGTATTTT.

This clonotype was seen repeatedly, ten times or more. The gene calls are TRBV6-1 and TRBJ2-7; D is uncertain. Trimming took 8 bases from V and 3 from J, leaving 8 bases between them. This CDR3 has 11 residues. From germline, CDR1 is MNHNS and CDR2 SASEGT. The CDR3 loop is CASRAVYEQYF. The CDR3 nucleotides read TGTGCCAGCCGGGCTGTCTACGAGCAGTACTTC.

The chain joins TRBV14 to TRBJ2-1; a possible D gene is TRBD2 (6 bases). V shed 5 bases and J shed 7 bases, with 18 bases lying between them. CDR3 length equals 15 residues. Germline V CDR1 and CDR2: SGHDN, FVKESK. The CDR3 reads CASSFRDSGFNEQFF. DNA for the CDR3: TGTGCCAGCAGCTTCCGGGACTCCGGTTTTAATGAGCAGTTCTTC.

This sequence joins TRBV20-1 and TRBJ1-1, with 9 bases matching TRBD1. The V gene end was trimmed by 2 bases and the J gene end by 0 bases; junction bases not matched to a gene: 4. The CDR3 has 15 amino acids. Looked up from germline, CDR1 is DFQATT and CDR2 is SNEGSKA (reference sequence). CDR3 DNA sequence: TGCAGTGCTAGAAGGGACAGGGTGATGAACACTGAAGCTTTCTTT. Protein: CSARRDRVMNTEAFF.

The V call is TRBV7-2, the J call TRBJ2-1; 8 nucleotides line up with TRBD2. CDR1 and CDR2 (germline): SGHTA, FQGNSA. The CDR3 has 15 residues. V was pared by 6 bases and J by 6 bases, with 10 bases of the junction left unmatched. CDR3 nucleotides: TGTGCCAGCAGTCAGGCGGGGGGCGTACGCAATGAGCAGTTCTTC. Translated, it gives CASSQAGGVRNEQFF.

The chain uses TRBV29-1 and TRBJ1-1, with 9 bases that match TRBD1. Per germline, CDR1 SQVTM and CDR2 ANQGSEA. J gave up 4 bases and V 3 bases, and 3 bases lay outside the gene matches. There are 13 residues in the CDR3. The CDR3: CSVDTTGGTEAFF. CDR3 in DNA: TGCAGCGTTGATACGACAGGGGGCACTGAAGCTTTCTTT. The whole variable domain, remainder taken from reference TRBV29-1 and TRBJ1-1, is SAVISQKPSRDICQRGTSLTIQCQVDSQVTMMFWYRQQPGQSLTLIATANQGSEATYESGFVIDKFPISRPNLTFSTLTVSNMSPEDSSIYLCSVDTTGGTEAFFGQGTRLTVV.